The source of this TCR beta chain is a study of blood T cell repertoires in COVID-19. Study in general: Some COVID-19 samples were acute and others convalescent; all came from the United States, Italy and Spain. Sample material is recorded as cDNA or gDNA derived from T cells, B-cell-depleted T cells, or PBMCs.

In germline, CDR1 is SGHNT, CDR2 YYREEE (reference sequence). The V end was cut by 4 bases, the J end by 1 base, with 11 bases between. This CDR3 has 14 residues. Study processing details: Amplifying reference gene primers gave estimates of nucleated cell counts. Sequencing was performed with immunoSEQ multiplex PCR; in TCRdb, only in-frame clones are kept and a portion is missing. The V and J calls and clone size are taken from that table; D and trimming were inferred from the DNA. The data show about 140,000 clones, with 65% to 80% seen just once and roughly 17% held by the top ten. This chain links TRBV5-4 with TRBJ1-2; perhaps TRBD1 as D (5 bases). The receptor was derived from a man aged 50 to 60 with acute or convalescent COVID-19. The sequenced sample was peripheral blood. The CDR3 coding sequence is TGTGCCAGCAGCGGAAATCAGGGTAACTATGGCTACACCTTC. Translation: CASSGNQGNYGYTF.